This T cell receptor (beta chain) was documented in a study of human T cells and chemical hapten exposure. Study-level information: An approximately 2 cm by approximately 2 cm inner upper arm patch received 2% DPC for sensitization.

The sample's time point: patch test 3, about 24 weeks after DPC sensitization. The treatment is: therapeutic diphenylcyclopropenone sensitization with weekly scalp DPC. TCRdb independently ran MiXCR on the RACE reads; one entry per CDR3 protein. The sample has about 64,000 distinct CDR3 sequences; roughly 11% are singletons. Germline-derived CDR1 and CDR2 are DFQATT and SNEGSKA (reference sequence). Trimming removed 6 bases from V and 2 bases from J; junction bases left unmatched: 9. This CDR3 has 16 amino acids. Sample: whole blood, taken in connection with sensitization to the hapten diphenylcyclopropenone (DPC). The rearrangement uses TRBV20-1 and TRBJ2-3, with 12 nucleotides matching TRBD2. The origin of this receptor is a woman younger than 45 with alopecia areata. Some clones in this sample may be carry-over from other donors' samples. The CDR3 loop reads CSAPTSGRGFTDTQYF. For the CDR3, the DNA is TGCAGTGCGCCGACTAGCGGGAGAGGTTTCACAGATACGCAGTATTTT.